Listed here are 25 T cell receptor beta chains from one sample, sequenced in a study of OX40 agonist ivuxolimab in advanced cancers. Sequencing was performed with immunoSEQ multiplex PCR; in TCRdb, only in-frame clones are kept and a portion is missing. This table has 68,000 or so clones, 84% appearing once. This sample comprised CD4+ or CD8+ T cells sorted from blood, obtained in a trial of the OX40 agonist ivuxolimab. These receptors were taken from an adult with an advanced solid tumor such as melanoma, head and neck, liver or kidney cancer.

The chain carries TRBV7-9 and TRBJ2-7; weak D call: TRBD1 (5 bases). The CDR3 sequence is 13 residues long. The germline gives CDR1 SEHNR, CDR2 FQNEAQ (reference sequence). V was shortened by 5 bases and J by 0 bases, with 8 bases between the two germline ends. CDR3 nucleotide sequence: TGTGCCAGCAGCCTCGACAGCTCCTACGAGCAGTACTTC. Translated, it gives CASSLDSSYEQYF.

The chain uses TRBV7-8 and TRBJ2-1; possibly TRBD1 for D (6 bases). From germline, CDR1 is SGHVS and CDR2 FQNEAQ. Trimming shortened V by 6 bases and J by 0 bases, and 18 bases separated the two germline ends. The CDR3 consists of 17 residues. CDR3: CASSSSFRGSSYNEQFF. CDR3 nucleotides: TGTGCCAGCAGTTCCTCGTTTAGGGGGAGCTCCTACAATGAGCAGTTCTTC.

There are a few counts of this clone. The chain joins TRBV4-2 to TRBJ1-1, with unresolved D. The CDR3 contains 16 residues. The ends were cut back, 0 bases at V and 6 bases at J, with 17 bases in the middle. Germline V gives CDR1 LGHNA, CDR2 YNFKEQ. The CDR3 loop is CASSQDIGFRGSEAFF. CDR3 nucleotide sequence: TGTGCCAGCAGCCAAGATATTGGATTCCGAGGCTCTGAAGCTTTCTTT.

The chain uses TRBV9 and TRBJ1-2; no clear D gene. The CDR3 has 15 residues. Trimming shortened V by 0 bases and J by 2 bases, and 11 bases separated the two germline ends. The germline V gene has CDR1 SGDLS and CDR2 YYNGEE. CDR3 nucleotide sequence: TGTGCCAGCAGCGTAGAGGGCAGGATGAACTATGGCTACACCTTC. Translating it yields CASSVEGRMNYGYTF.

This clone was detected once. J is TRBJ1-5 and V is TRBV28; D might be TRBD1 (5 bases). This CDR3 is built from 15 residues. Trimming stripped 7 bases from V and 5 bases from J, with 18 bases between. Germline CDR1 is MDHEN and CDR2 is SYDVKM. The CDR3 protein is CASTLGGGGYQPQHF. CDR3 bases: TGTGCCAGCACCCTTGGGGGTGGCGGCTATCAGCCCCAGCATTTT.

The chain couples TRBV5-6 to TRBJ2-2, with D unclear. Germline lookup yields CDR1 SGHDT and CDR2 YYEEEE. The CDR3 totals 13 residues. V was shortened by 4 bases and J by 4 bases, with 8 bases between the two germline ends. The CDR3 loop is CASSGYSTGELFF. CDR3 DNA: TGTGCCAGCAGCGGGTACAGCACCGGGGAGCTGTTTTTT.

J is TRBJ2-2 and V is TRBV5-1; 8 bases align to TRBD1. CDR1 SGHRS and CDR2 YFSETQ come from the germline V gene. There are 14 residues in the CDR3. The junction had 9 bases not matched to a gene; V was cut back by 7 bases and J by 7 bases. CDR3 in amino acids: CASGRTGKNGELFF. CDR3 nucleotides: TGCGCCAGCGGCAGGACAGGGAAAAACGGGGAGCTGTTTTTT.

The CDR3 protein is CASSEDTRATQYF. The CDR3 coding sequence is TGTGCCAGCAGTGAAGACACCCGGGCGACCCAGTACTTC. This chain connects TRBV6-1 to TRBJ2-5; D is undetermined. The CDR3 totals 13 residues. Between the trimmed V and J ends, which lost 1 base and 7 bases, there was a span of 10 bases. Germline lookup yields CDR1 MNHNS and CDR2 SASEGT.

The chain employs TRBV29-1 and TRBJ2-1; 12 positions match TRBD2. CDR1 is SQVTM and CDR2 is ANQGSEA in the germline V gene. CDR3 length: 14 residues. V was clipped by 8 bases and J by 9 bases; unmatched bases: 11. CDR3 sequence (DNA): TGCAGCTTCACTGGCCTAGCGGGAGGGTTTGAGCAGTTCTTC. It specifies CSFTGLAGGFEQFF.

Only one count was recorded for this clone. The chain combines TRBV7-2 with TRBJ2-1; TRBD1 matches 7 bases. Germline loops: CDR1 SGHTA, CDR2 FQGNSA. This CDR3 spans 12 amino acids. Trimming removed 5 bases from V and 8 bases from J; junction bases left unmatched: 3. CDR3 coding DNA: TGTGCCAGCAGCGTTCAGGGGGATGAGCAGTTCTTC. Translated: CASSVQGDEQFF.

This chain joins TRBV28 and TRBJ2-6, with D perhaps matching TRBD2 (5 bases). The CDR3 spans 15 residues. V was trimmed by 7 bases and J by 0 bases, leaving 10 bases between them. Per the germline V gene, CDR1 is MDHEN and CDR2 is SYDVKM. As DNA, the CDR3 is TGTGCCAGCACCCCTGGAGGCTCTGGGGCCAACGTCCTGACTTTC. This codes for CASTPGGSGANVLTF.

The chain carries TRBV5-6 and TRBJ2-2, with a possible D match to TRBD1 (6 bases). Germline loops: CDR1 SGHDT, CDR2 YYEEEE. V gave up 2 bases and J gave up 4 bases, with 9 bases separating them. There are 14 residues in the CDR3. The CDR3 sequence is CASSLARGTGELFF. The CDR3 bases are TGTGCCAGCAGCTTAGCCAGGGGCACCGGGGAGCTGTTTTTT.

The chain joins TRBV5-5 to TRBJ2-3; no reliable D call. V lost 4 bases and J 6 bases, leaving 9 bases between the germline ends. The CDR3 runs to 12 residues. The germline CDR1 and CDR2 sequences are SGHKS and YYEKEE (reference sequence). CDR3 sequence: CASSPEVDTQYF. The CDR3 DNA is TGTGCCAGCAGCCCGGAAGTGGATACGCAGTATTTT.

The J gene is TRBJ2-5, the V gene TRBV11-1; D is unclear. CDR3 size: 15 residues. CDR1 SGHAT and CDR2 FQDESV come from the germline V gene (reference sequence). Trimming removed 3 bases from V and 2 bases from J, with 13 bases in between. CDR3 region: CASSFRGQPQETQYF. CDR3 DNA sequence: TGTGCCAGCAGCTTTAGAGGCCAACCACAAGAGACCCAGTACTTC.

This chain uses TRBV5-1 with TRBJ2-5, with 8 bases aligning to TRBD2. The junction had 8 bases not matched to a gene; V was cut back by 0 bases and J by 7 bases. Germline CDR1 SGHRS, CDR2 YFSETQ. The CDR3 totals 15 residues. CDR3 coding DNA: TGCGCCAGCAGCTTGGAGGGGACTAGTCTTGGGACCCAGTACTTC. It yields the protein CASSLEGTSLGTQYF.

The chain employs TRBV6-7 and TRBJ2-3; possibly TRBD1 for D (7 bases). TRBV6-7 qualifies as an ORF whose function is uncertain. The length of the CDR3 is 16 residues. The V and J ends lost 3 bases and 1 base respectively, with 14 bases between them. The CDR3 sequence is CASSYGGGGCTDTQYF. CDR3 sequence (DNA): TGTGCCAGCAGTTATGGAGGGGGCGGCTGCACAGATACGCAGTATTTT.

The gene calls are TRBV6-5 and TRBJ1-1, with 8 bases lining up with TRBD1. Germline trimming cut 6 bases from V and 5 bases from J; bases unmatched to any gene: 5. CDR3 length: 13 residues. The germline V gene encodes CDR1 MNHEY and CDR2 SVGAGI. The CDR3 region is CASSPGGRTEAFF. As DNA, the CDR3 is TGTGCCAGCAGCCCAGGGGGCCGGACTGAAGCTTTCTTT.

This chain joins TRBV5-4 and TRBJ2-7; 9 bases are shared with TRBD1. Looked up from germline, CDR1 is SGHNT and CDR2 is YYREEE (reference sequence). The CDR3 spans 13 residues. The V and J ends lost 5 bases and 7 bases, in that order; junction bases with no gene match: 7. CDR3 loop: CASSRDRAGEQYF. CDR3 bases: TGTGCCAGCAGTCGGGACAGGGCTGGGGAGCAGTACTTC.

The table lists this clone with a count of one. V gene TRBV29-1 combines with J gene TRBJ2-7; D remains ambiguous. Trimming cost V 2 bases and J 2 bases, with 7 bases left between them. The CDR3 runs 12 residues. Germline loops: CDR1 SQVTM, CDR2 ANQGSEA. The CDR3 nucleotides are TGCAGCGTTGAAATAGTTCCCTACGAGCAGTACTTC. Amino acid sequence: CSVEIVPYEQYF.

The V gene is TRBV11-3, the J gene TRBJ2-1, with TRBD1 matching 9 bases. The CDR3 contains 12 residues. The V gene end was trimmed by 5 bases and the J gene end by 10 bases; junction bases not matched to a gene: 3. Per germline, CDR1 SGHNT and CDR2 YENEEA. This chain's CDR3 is CASSRQGGEQFF. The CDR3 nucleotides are TGTGCCAGCAGCAGACAGGGGGGCGAGCAGTTCTTC.

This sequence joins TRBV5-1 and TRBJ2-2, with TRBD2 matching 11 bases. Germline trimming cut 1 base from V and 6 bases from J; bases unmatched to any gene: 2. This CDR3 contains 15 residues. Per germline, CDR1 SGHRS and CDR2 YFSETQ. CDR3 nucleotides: TGCGCCAGCAGCTTGAGTAGCGGGGGGGCCGGGGAGCTGTTTTTT. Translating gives CASSLSSGGAGELFF.

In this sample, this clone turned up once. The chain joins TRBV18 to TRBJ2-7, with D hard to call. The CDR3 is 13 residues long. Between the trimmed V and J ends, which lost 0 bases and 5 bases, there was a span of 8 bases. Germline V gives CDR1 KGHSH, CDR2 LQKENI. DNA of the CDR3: TGTGCCAGCTCACCACCCGCCGGACACGAGCAGTACTTC. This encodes CASSPPAGHEQYF. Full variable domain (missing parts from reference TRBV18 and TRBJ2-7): NAGVMQNPRHLVRRRGQEARLRCSPMKGHSHVYWYRQLPEEGLKFMVYLQKENIIDESGMPKERFSAEFPKEGPSILRIQQVVRGDSAAYFCASSPPAGHEQYFGPGTRLTVT.

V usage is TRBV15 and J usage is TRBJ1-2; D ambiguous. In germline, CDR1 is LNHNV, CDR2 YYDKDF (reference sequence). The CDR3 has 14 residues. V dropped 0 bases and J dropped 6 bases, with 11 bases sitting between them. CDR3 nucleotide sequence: TGTGCCACCAGCAGAGAAGGGAAGATCCATGGCTACACCTTC. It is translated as CATSREGKIHGYTF.

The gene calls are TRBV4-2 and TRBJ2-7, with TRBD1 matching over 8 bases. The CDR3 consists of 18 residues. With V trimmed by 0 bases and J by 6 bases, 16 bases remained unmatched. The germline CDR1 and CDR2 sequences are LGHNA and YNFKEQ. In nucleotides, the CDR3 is TGTGCCAGCAGCCAAGACCTCGGGACAGGTCAAACTAGTCCCGAGCAGTACTTC. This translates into CASSQDLGTGQTSPEQYF.

CDR3 amino acids: CASSRQPGANTEAFF. The CDR3 DNA sequence: TGTGCCAGCAGCCGTCAACCGGGTGCGAACACTGAAGCTTTCTTT. This chain connects TRBV11-2 to TRBJ1-1; D is unclear. The V gene's germline CDR1 is SGHAT and CDR2 FQNNGV. CDR3 length: 15 residues. The ends were cut back, 5 bases at V and 1 base at J, with 14 bases in the middle.